Reported below is one T cell receptor (beta chain). This clonotype was picked up a small number of times. The antigen it binds to is not known. The record has no base qualities; no much larger clone is one base away. Reading the germline V gene gives CDR1 SGHRS and CDR2 YFSETQ. Including cysteine and phenylalanine, the CDR3 has 15 amino acids. Of the read, only the CDR3 DNA is kept; its 45 bases are in frame from base 1. V was cut back by 2 bases and J by 0 bases, leaving a gap of 10 bases between them. Sequenced using an Illumina NovaSeq 6000. TCRalpha and TCRbeta cDNA libraries were constructed by 5'RACE with constant-segment primers, with sample barcodes and unique molecular identifiers being introduced. RNA was extracted from every sample with Trizol reagent. Libraries were amplified in two PCR steps, with a second sample barcode and Illumina TruSeq adapters added in the second step. Sequencing of libraries was performed on an Illumina NovaSeq with 2 x 150 bp paired-end reads. In the source study's methods: Demultiplexing of reads and collapsing into UMI-guided consensus sequences were performed with migec v1.2.7. With mixcr v2.1.11, UMI consensuses were aligned to TRA and TRB V and J templates and assembled into clonotypes. Expanded or contracted clonotypes were those called significant by both edgeR and NoisET, with noise models trained on biological replicates. For edgeR calls, a false discovery rate-adjusted p below 0.01 and a log2 fold-change threshold of 1 were applied. As an exploratory analysis of dynamics, PCA with hierarchical clustering was applied to max-normalized trajectories of the 1000 most abundant clonotypes. Each responding clone was given a CD4 or CD8 phenotype based on the CD4+ and CD8+ repertoires, which had been sequenced separately. The public reads were run again by TCRdb, first through fastp at Q25 and then through MiXCR, and only productive beta chains were kept. Each CDR3 protein appears once, grouped with its most common genes and DNA. The authors' filters were not applied to this entry. The sample has approximately 450,000 distinct CDR3 sequences on record, about 20% of them singletons. The ten top clones hold around an eighth of the sample.

PBMCs were isolated by Ficoll-Paque density gradient centrifugation. These data are taken from a study of T-cell memory formation after mild COVID-19 (dated by TCRdb to the early 2020s). Regarding the research as a whole: Most TCR sequence clusters were specific to one of the two donors. In a couple of donors, T-cell clones that expanded and contracted after mild COVID-19 were followed by sequencing TCRalpha and TCRbeta repertoires longitudinally. Two young, previously healthy adult volunteers made up the cohort, one male and one female.

The study at large found these results: The study covered only two mild cases, and larger cohorts including severe cases with pre-infection samples were considered necessary. Clones contracting from day 15 to 85 had balanced CD4/CD8 phenotypes, while a second wave expanding from day 15 to 37 was biased towards CD4+. Some responding clones were found in pre-infection memory, which suggests that pre-existing cross-reactive memory T cells took part in the SARS-CoV-2 response. Contracting CD4+ clones were found mainly in CM and EM memory subsets, while CD8+ clones were enriched in EMRA. SARS-CoV-2 specificity of the second-wave clones peaking on day 37 was not confirmed.

This TCR derives from an adult woman who had mild COVID-19 (a few samples of this study predate the infection). The sample titles of this study are shuffled in the database, so cell type and time point are left out; the donor was told from shared clones. The sequence links TRBV5-1 to TRBJ2-3, with TRBD1 as a weak D call on 5 bases. Sequenced input: PBMCs or a T cell subset sorted from them (not recorded which). The base sequence is TGCGCCAGCAGCTTCGGGCAGGGCAGCACAGATACGCAGTATTTT. Translated, it reads CASSFGQGSTDTQYF.